Reported below is one T cell receptor beta chain. There is no known antigen for this receptor. Base qualities were left out, and no much larger clone turns up one base away. The data derive from a study of siplizumab effects on memory and regulatory T cells (dated by TCRdb to between 2019 and 2020). About the full investigation: The study looked at the effect of siplizumab, an anti-CD2 antibody, on alloreactive T-cell subsets in allogeneic mixed lymphocyte reactions made from human PBMCs.

On the study overall, not on this receptor specifically: The cumulative frequency of alloreactive sequences traceable to unstimulated CD4+ memory T cells was significantly reduced by siplizumab. Roughly 75-95% of proliferating CD4+ or CD8+ clones could not be assigned a naive or memory phenotype. Unstimulated naive T cells appeared more diverse than memory T cells, and naive cells seemed to contribute substantially to the alloresponse. Because sequences below about 10^-5 frequency were poorly captured, only a minor fraction of alloreactive clones could be mapped to unstimulated subsets. Whether proliferating Tregs from siplizumab cultures were suppressive was not functionally confirmed. In reactions with siplizumab, an average of 68.8% of mappable alloreactive CD4+ clones were Treg-derived, compared with roughly 30% in control reactions.

To prepare the library, the immunoSEQ multiplex PCR assay was applied. Each sample had 9 x 10^4 or so TCR templates assayed by the deep sequencing platform. Genomic DNA extracted from sorted T cells was used for TCRbeta CDR3 sequencing. The study's own analysis went as follows. Clonal analysis of TCRbeta CDR3 data was done in the R programming language. Alloreactive CD4+ and CD8+ clones were identified by comparing unstimulated samples to CFSE-low samples taken after the reaction. Regulatory or non-regulatory origin was assigned to alloreactive CD4+ clones by matching of sequences to sorted unstimulated Treg and non-Treg repertoires. Sourced from immuneACCESS, this table was stored by TCRdb with only in-frame sequences that have V and J called. A share of the clones is absent; for the studies checked, an unresolved V gene accounts for under half, and the remainder has no known explanation. V, J and clone size reflect that table, while D and trimming were determined from the DNA. Within this sample are about 26,000 clones, with 75% to 85% of them counted one time only. The ten largest clones represent about 25% of the sample.

From a lookup of the germline V gene (reference sequence), CDR1 and CDR2 are MNHNY and SVGAGI. Trimming at the junction amounts to 6 bases on V and 6 bases on J, and the germline ends lie 17 bases apart. Inclusive of the bounding cysteine and phenylalanine, the CDR3 is 14 residues long. Only CDR3 DNA is held: 42 bases, read in frame from base 1. Additional sequencing covered unstimulated subsets from three donor pairs, namely CD8+ effector memory, CD4+ naive, CD8+ TEMRA, CD4+ memory and CD8+ naive. Sorted unstimulated T cells and proliferating T cells recovered from mixed lymphocyte reactions were subjected to TCRbeta CDR3 sequencing. Fresh whole blood from fewer than twelve HLA-typed healthy donors was used to isolate PBMCs.

The receptor comes from a human donor in good health. Sequences were obtained from memory CD4+ T cells sorted from blood. The cell subset or site label corresponds to: unstimulated CD4+ memory T cells. Here the chain combines TRBV6-6 and TRBJ1-1, with an unclear D gene assignment. The DNA sequence is as follows: TGTGCCAGCAGCTTGGAAATTGCCGGGTCTGAAGCTTTCTTT. Protein translation: CASSLEIAGSEAFF.